A single sample is the source of the 27 T cell receptor beta chains below, sequenced in a study of T cells in narcolepsy. Profiled with immunoSEQ multiplex PCR; TCRdb holds only in-frame clones, not every one. Of tens of thousands of clones in the sample, around 88% are singletons; the top ten hold roughly 1.2%. Sequencing was done on a sample of CD45RA- memory CD4+ T cells from PBMCs. These receptors originate from a human donor with narcolepsy.

CDR3 sequence reads: CASSLLAGPNTGELFF. CDR3 bases: TGTGCCAGCAGCTTGTTAGCGGGACCGAACACCGGGGAGCTGTTTTTT. The chain links TRBV9 to TRBJ2-2; 8 bases agree with TRBD2. V was pared by 4 bases and J by 0 bases, with 5 bases of the junction left unmatched. Per germline, CDR1 SGDLS and CDR2 YYNGEE. The CDR3 has 16 amino acids.

The rearrangement joins TRBV4-2 to TRBJ2-2, with TRBD2 identical over 7 bases. Germline V gene lookup returns CDR1 LGHNA and CDR2 YNFKEQ. V shed 7 bases and J 3 bases; nucleotides not matched to a gene: 2. The CDR3 runs 13 residues. The CDR3 reads CASTRGDTGELFF. CDR3 DNA sequence: TGTGCCAGCACCCGGGGGGACACCGGGGAGCTGTTTTTT.

The V call is TRBV7-9, the J call TRBJ1-2; D ambiguous. Trimming cost V 0 bases and J 4 bases, with 9 bases left between them. This CDR3 has 14 amino acids. Looked up from germline, CDR1 is SEHNR and CDR2 is FQNEAQ (reference sequence). CDR3 amino acids: CASSLAPAGYGYTF. CDR3 nucleotides: TGTGCCAGCAGCTTAGCTCCAGCTGGCTATGGCTACACCTTC.

The rearrangement joins TRBV4-2 to TRBJ2-7; a possible D gene is TRBD2 (7 bases). V shed 0 bases and J shed 2 bases, with 17 bases lying between them. The CDR3 consists of 17 residues. CDR1 is LGHNA, CDR2 YNFKEQ, per germline. DNA for the CDR3: TGTGCCAGCAGCCAAGATTTGAAGGGGGGGTTTACCTACGAGCAGTACTTC. It translates to CASSQDLKGGFTYEQYF.

In regard to this clone: An end of the junction does not agree with germline; a read error may underlie this. This chain uses TRBV7-9 with TRBJ2-7; TRBD2 matches 8 bases. Per germline, CDR1 SEHNR and CDR2 FQNEAQ (reference sequence). This CDR3 comprises 14 residues. DNA for the CDR3: TGTGCCAGCAGCCTAGCGGGCCCCATACTCGAGCAGTACTTC. It specifies CASSLAGPILEQYF.

The V call is TRBV21-1, the J call TRBJ2-5; TRBD2, the D gene given by the table, was not confirmed from the DNA. TRBV21-1 is recorded as a pseudogene. The CDR3 runs 15 residues. CDR3 loop: CASSKGGCRRETQYF. Written as DNA, the CDR3 is TGTGCCAGCAGCAAAGGTGGCTGCCGGAGGGAGACCCAGTACTTC.

The chain carries TRBV25-1 and TRBJ2-1; 10 nucleotides align to TRBD2. CDR1 and CDR2 from the germline V gene are MGHDK and SYGVNS. The V segment lost 4 bases and the J segment 7 bases; nucleotides outside the gene matches: 13. The CDR3 length is 17 residues. CDR3 loop: CASSGPSGLAVGNEQFF. For the CDR3, the DNA is TGTGCCAGCAGTGGTCCTTCCGGACTAGCGGTGGGGAATGAGCAGTTCTTC.

The V and J genes are TRBV5-1 and TRBJ2-5; 7 nucleotides align to TRBD1. Near its end, the DNA agrees better with TRBJ2-7, so the J call may be wrong. The CDR3 is made up of 21 amino acids. Germline loops: CDR1 SGHRS, CDR2 YFSETQ. In DNA, the CDR3 is TGCGCCAGCAGCTTCCCACAGGGGCACTCTGTGGGAAACCCGAATTGGGACGAGCAGTACTTC. Translating gives CASSFPQGHSVGNPNWDEQYF.

This clone was detected only once. CDR3 bases: TGTGCCATCAGTAACGGACAGGATAGCAATCAGCCCCAGCATTTT. Protein product: CAISNGQDSNQPQHF. V gene TRBV10-3 combines with J gene TRBJ1-5; TRBD1 matches 7 bases. This CDR3 has 15 amino acids. Germline V gives CDR1 ENHRY, CDR2 SYGVKD. The V segment lost 5 bases and the J segment 0 bases; nucleotides outside the gene matches: 4.

The chain couples TRBV6-1 to TRBJ2-1; possible D gene TRBD2, 5 bases. V dropped 0 bases and J dropped 7 bases, with 13 bases sitting between them. The CDR3 runs to 15 residues. Germline V gene sequence: CDR1 MNHNS, CDR2 SASEGT. CDR3 in amino acids: CASSEARGYGNEQFF. The CDR3 nucleotides are TGTGCCAGCAGTGAAGCGAGAGGGTATGGGAATGAGCAGTTCTTC.

The rearrangement joins TRBV19 to TRBJ2-6, with D possibly being TRBD1 or TRBD2 (5 bases each). CDR3 length equals 17 residues. CDR1 is LNHDA, CDR2 SQIVND, per germline (reference sequence). The ends were cut back, 6 bases at V and 2 bases at J, with 17 bases in the middle. The CDR3 DNA sequence: TGTGCCAGTAGCCGTGGGGGTACGTCGGCTGGGGCCAACGTCCTGACTTTC. This sequence encodes CASSRGGTSAGANVLTF. The full variable domain, with the rest looked up from reference TRBV19 and TRBJ2-6, is DGGITQSPKYLFRKEGQNVTLSCEQNLNHDAMYWYRQDPGQGLRLIYYSQIVNDFQKGDIAEGYSVSREKKESFPLTVTSAQKNPTAFYLCASSRGGTSAGANVLTFGAGSRLTVL.

The chain uses TRBV18 and TRBJ2-7, with a possible D match to TRBD2 (6 bases). Germline V gene data show CDR1 as KGHSH and CDR2 as LQKENI. Trimming pared 3 bases from V and 5 bases from J, leaving 14 bases between. The CDR3 is made up of 14 amino acids. The CDR3, as DNA: TGTGCCAGCTCACCGACGGGGGTCTCGGACGAGCAGTACTTC. Translation: CASSPTGVSDEQYF.

V usage is TRBV11-2 and J usage is TRBJ1-1; the D is unclear. The germline gives CDR1 SGHAT, CDR2 FQNNGV. V gave up 3 bases and J gave up 3 bases, with 8 bases separating them. This CDR3 contains 13 residues. The CDR3, as DNA: TGTGCCAGCAGCTTGACGTGGGACACTGAAGCTTTCTTT. Its protein is CASSLTWDTEAFF.

This chain joins TRBV19 and TRBJ2-3, with D unclear. In germline, CDR1 is LNHDA, CDR2 SQIVND (reference sequence). V lost 8 bases and J 2 bases, leaving 20 bases between the germline ends. The CDR3 is 16 residues long. CDR3 amino acids: CASLSGLNANTDTQYF. The CDR3, as DNA: TGTGCCAGTCTTTCTGGGCTCAATGCTAACACAGATACGCAGTATTTT.

V is TRBV5-6 and J is TRBJ2-5; a weak D match, TRBD2 (6 bases). The CDR3 covers 15 residues. Germline assignment: CDR1 SGHDT and CDR2 YYEEEE. V lost 0 bases to trimming and J lost 5 bases, with 14 bases between them. Here the CDR3 DNA reads TGTGCCAGCAGCTTGGGAGGTAGGGGAGGCGAGACCCAGTACTTC. It is translated as CASSLGGRGGETQYF.

This clone has only one observation. This rearrangement joins TRBV2 to TRBJ1-5; 7 bases map to TRBD1. The germline V gene encodes CDR1 SNHLY and CDR2 FYNNEI. This CDR3 region has 13 residues. The J segment lost 9 bases and the V segment lost 4 bases, leaving 6 bases of the junction unmatched. Written as DNA, the CDR3 is TGTGCCAGCAGTGGGACAGGTAATGGGCCCCAGCATTTT. Translating it yields CASSGTGNGPQHF.

The rearrangement joins TRBV5-1 to TRBJ1-1; weak D call: TRBD1 (5 bases). V lost 4 bases and J lost 4, with 14 bases in between. The length of the CDR3 is 14 residues. CDR1 is SGHRS, CDR2 YFSETQ, per germline. CDR3 loop: CASSRTWGPTEAFF. The CDR3 bases are TGCGCCAGCAGCAGGACGTGGGGCCCCACTGAAGCTTTCTTT.

This clone showed up just a few times. This sequence joins TRBV5-1 and TRBJ2-2; D is perhaps TRBD1 or TRBD2 (5 bases each). Germline CDR1 and CDR2: SGHRS and YFSETQ. This CDR3 region has 15 residues. V was trimmed by 5 bases and J by 3 bases, leaving 14 bases between them. In nucleotides, the CDR3 is TGCGCCAGCAGGGGAGAGGGGCAGTACACCGGGGAGCTGTTTTTT. It translates to CASRGEGQYTGELFF.

The V gene is TRBV9, the J gene TRBJ2-3; 12 bases match TRBD2. Germline V lookup: CDR1 SGDLS, CDR2 YYNGEE. With 4 bases clipped from V and 0 bases from J, the junction kept 9 bases outside the gene matches. The CDR3 length is 18 residues. CDR3 sequence reads: CASSFGLAGYTSTDTQYF. As DNA, the CDR3 is TGTGCCAGCAGCTTCGGACTAGCGGGGTATACTAGCACAGATACGCAGTATTTT.

V gene TRBV19 combines with J gene TRBJ2-5; either TRBD1 or TRBD2 may fit D (6 bases each). The V gene lost 0 bases and the J gene lost 5 bases, with 16 bases spanning the gap. CDR3 length: 16 residues. Germline V gene lookup returns CDR1 LNHDA and CDR2 SQIVND (reference sequence). In nucleotides, the CDR3 is TGTGCCAGTAGTATAGATACCGTCGGGGGCGGGGAGACCCAGTACTTC. It translates to CASSIDTVGGGETQYF. The whole variable domain, remainder taken from reference TRBV19 and TRBJ2-5, is DGGITQSPKYLFRKEGQNVTLSCEQNLNHDAMYWYRQDPGQGLRLIYYSQIVNDFQKGDIAEGYSVSREKKESFPLTVTSAQKNPTAFYLCASSIDTVGGGETQYFGPGTRLLVL.

The chain carries TRBV7-6 and TRBJ1-5; maybe TRBD1 (6 bases). V lost 6 bases and J lost 3, with 9 bases in between. This CDR3 is built from 13 residues. Germline V lookup: CDR1 SGHVS, CDR2 FNYEAQ. In DNA, the CDR3 is TGTGCCAGCAGTCCAGGGGACAATCAGCCCCAGCATTTT. It encodes CASSPGDNQPQHF.

V is TRBV19 and J is TRBJ1-2; D remains unclear. Trimming removed 7 bases at V and 2 bases at J, with 8 bases between. The CDR3 covers 12 residues. Germline CDR1 is LNHDA and CDR2 is SQIVND (reference sequence). CDR3 coding DNA: TGTGCCAGTAACCAAGAGAACTATGGCTACACCTTC. It is translated as CASNQENYGYTF.

The CDR3 loop reads CASSGDRGDQPQHF. The CDR3 DNA reads TGTGCCAGCAGCGGGGACAGGGGCGATCAGCCCCAGCATTTT. V and J are TRBV7-2 and TRBJ1-5, with 10 bases identical to TRBD1. The CDR3 runs to 14 residues. Trimming cost V 5 bases and J 5 bases; bases outside gene matches: 3. CDR1 and CDR2 from the germline V gene are SGHTA and FQGNSA.

The chain joins TRBV7-2 to TRBJ1-1; D is undetermined. The V end was cut by 4 bases, the J end by 3 bases, with 9 bases between. Germline lookup yields CDR1 SGHTA and CDR2 FQGNSA. CDR3 size: 13 residues. The CDR3 loop reads CASSSYRDTEAFF. In DNA, the CDR3 is TGTGCCAGCAGCTCATACAGAGACACTGAAGCTTTCTTT.

The chain joins TRBV9 to TRBJ1-5, with 7 bases fitting TRBD1. The germline V gene encodes CDR1 SGDLS and CDR2 YYNGEE. After removal of 6 bases from V and 4 bases from J, the junction contained 10 bases not matched to a gene. This CDR3 is 15 amino acids long. CDR3 in DNA: TGTGCCAGCACCAGAGGGACAGATCTAAATCAGCCCCAGCATTTT. Its translation is CASTRGTDLNQPQHF.

The chain carries TRBV4-2 and TRBJ1-3, with D maybe TRBD1 (5 bases). Germline-derived CDR1 and CDR2 are LGHNA and YNFKEQ. The length of the CDR3 is 15 residues. Trimming shortened V by 1 base and J by 2 bases, and 9 bases separated the two germline ends. CDR3 amino acids: CASSQVTGAGNTIYF. The CDR3 DNA reads as TGTGCCAGCAGCCAAGTAACGGGGGCTGGAAACACCATATATTTT.

The rearrangement uses TRBV6-5 and TRBJ2-1; D possibly corresponds to TRBD2 (6 bases). The V end lost 9 bases, the J end lost 10 bases, and 25 bases lay between the germline ends. The CDR3 contains 15 residues. Germline assignment: CDR1 MNHEY and CDR2 SVGAGI. The DNA of the CDR3 is TGTGCCAGTCACACTTCCGGGGGAGGTAGAGGCGAGCAGTTCTTC. Translation gives CASHTSGGGRGEQFF.